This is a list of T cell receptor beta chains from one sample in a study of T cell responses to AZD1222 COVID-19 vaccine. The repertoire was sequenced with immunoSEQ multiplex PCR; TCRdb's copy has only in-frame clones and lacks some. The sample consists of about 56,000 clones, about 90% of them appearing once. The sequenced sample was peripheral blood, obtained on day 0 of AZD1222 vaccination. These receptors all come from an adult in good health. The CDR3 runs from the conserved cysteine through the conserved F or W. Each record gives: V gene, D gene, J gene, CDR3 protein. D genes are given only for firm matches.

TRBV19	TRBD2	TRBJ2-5	CASSIGSSGRSQETQYF
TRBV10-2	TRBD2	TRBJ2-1	CASMVGGRGLYEQFF
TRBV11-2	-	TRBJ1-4	CASSLDVGEKLFF
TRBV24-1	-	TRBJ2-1	CATSDLTPLNEQFF
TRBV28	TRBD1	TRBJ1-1	CASSLFGQGGEPEAFF
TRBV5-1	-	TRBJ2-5	CASSLGQGQETQYF
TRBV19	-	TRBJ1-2	CASSIDLRQSGYTF
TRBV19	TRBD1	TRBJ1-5	CASTDAAGTVGNQPQHF
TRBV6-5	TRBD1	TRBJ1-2	CASSMSGTGDGYTF
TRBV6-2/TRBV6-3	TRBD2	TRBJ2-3	CASSPLAGGGDTQYF
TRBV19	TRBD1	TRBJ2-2	CASRGDQDRGSVDTGELFF
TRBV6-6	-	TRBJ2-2	CASTLKALPNTGELFF
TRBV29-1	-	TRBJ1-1	CSVDRGTNTEAFF
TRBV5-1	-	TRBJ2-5	CASSSNQGLQETQYF
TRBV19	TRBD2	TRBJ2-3	CASNSGRSLPDTQYF
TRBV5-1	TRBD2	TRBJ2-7	CASSWIGTSGSHEQYF
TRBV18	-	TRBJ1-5	CASSRAGTPNQPQHF
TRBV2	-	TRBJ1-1	CASRLQGPNTEAFF
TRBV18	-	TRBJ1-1	CASSPSPINTEAFF
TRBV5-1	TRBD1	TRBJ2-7	CASRLTGYEQYF
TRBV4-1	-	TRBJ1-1	CASSLSGRGAEAFF
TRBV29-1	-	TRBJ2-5	CSVEVSAPEKTQYF
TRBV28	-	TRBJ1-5	CASSLEGYQPQHF
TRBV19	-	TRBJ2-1	CASTDPGNEQFF
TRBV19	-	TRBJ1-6	CASSPRWDTFRTPLHF
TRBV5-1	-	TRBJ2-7	CASSLAYAGARPREQYF
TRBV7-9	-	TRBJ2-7	CASSSSGTYEQYF
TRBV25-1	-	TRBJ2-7	CASSLGGEYYYEQYF
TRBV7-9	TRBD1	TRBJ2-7	CASSLAGTGAPYEQYF
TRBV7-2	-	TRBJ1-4	CASSLVSATNEKLFF
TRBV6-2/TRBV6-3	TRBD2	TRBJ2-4	CASSYSSGSPNIQYF